The 3 T cell receptor beta chains below all came from one sample that was sequenced in a study of T cells in localized non-small cell lung cancer. Clones were read by immunoSEQ multiplex PCR, and TCRdb kept only the in-frame ones, dropping some. In the table there are 30,000 to 35,000 clones, 88% of which are singletons. The source was peripheral blood, collected before any cancer treatment. All receptors derive from a woman aged 40-69 years with stage I lung adenocarcinoma.

This clone was observed a few times. The V gene is TRBV27, the J gene TRBJ2-2; D remains unclear. Germline V gene data show CDR1 as MNHEY and CDR2 as SMNVEV (reference sequence). Trimming pared 3 bases from V and 5 bases from J, leaving 10 bases between. This CDR3 comprises 14 residues. CDR3 region: CASSFEQLTGELFF. The DNA for the CDR3 is TGTGCCAGCAGTTTCGAACAGTTGACCGGGGAGCTGTTTTTT.

V gene TRBV9 combines with J gene TRBJ2-1, with 7 bases aligning to TRBD2. This CDR3 has 14 amino acids. J lost 6 bases, V lost 4 bases, and 7 bases had no gene match. CDR1 and CDR2 from the germline V gene are SGDLS and YYNGEE. This CDR3 reads CASSPSGGGNEQFF. CDR3 coding DNA: TGTGCCAGCAGCCCGAGTGGGGGGGGCAATGAGCAGTTCTTC.

CDR3 sequence reads: CASSQGSRANTEAFF. The CDR3 DNA sequence: TGCGCCAGCAGCCAAGGAAGCAGGGCGAACACTGAAGCTTTCTTT. This chain joins TRBV4-1 and TRBJ1-1, with D possibly being TRBD1 (5 bases). The V gene lost 1 base and the J gene lost 1 base, with 10 bases spanning the gap. The CDR3 is 15 residues long. From germline, CDR1 is MGHRA and CDR2 YSYEKL.